The clone carrying this T cell receptor beta chain was observed a handful of times. No patient received treatment before thyroid surgery. The entry originates in a study of metastatic and nonmetastatic thyroid tumors. TCRdb reanalyzed the PCR reads via MiXCR. The sample has about 38,000 clones, approximately 44% seen once. The sequenced material came from tumor tissue. This TCR derives from a male donor with papillary thyroid cancer or a benign thyroid nodule (not recorded which). Some clones in this sample may be carry-over from other donors' samples.

CDR3 nucleotides: TGTGCCAGCAGCTTAAGCAGGGTCGAGACCTACGAGCAGTACTTC. Residues: CASSLSRVETYEQYF. The V call is TRBV11-2, the J call TRBJ2-7, with a possible D match to TRBD1 (5 bases). Germline values: CDR1 SGHAT, CDR2 FQNNGV. Between the trimmed V and J ends, which lost 2 bases and 2 bases, there was a span of 13 bases. The CDR3 has 15 residues.